These T cell receptor beta chains were read from a single sample in a study of cytomegalovirus exposure and HLA in healthy donors. Clones were sequenced by immunoSEQ multiplex PCR, and TCRdb holds only the in-frame ones, with some missing. The sample records fewer than 130,000 clones, roughly 85% being singletons. Material for sequencing was PBMCs. The receptors here all came from a woman aged 40 to 50 in good health and CMV-seronegative. The CDR3 runs from the conserved cysteine through the conserved F or W. The D gene is left open where the match is weak. Clone size is not always given. Where it is, it says once, few, many or a class for expanded clones.

>TRBV6-5|NA|NA|TRBJ1-2
CASSLRGANYGYTF
TGTGCCAGCAGTCTCAGGGGTGCGAACTATGGCTACACCTTC
>TRBV18|TRBD1|NA|TRBJ1-1
CASSPKTGGNTEAFF
TGTGCCAGCTCACCCAAGACAGGGGGCAACACTGAAGCTTTCTTT
>TRBV30|TRBD1|NA|TRBJ1-2
CAWSGQGYGYTF
TGTGCCTGGTCTGGACAGGGGTACGGCTACACCTTC
>TRBV6-6|TRBD2|NA|TRBJ2-5
CASSYSAAGAGETQYF
TGTGCCAGCAGTTACTCGGCAGCGGGAGCGGGAGAGACCCAGTACTTC
>TRBV7-2|NA|NA|TRBJ1-2
CASSQREYYGYTF
TGTGCCAGCAGTCAGCGGGAATACTATGGCTACACCTTC
>TRBV27|TRBD2|NA|TRBJ2-3
CASSLKGLAETDTQYF
TGTGCCAGCAGTCTGAAGGGACTAGCAGAAACAGATACGCAGTATTTT
>TRBV15|TRBD1|NA|TRBJ2-5
CATKTGRLPQYF
TGTGCCACCAAGACAGGGCGCCTGCCCCAGTACTTC
>TRBV15|TRBD1|NA|TRBJ2-1
CATSSGQGGSSYNEQFF
TGTGCCACCAGCTCGGGACAGGGCGGGAGCTCCTACAATGAGCAGTTCTTC
>TRBV27|NA|few|TRBJ2-1
CASSLSTLYNEQFF
TGTGCCAGCAGTTTATCGACTTTATACAATGAGCAGTTCTTC
>TRBV20-1|NA|NA|TRBJ1-1
CSATMNTEAFF
TGCAGTGCTACAATGAACACTGAAGCTTTCTTT
>TRBV5-6|NA|NA|TRBJ2-2
CASSLEGRGQRSGELFF
TGTGCCAGCAGCTTGGAAGGGCGCGGGCAGAGATCCGGGGAGCTGTTTTTT
>TRBV7-9|TRBD1|NA|TRBJ2-7
CSSSPDRGLTYEQYF
TGTTCCAGCAGCCCGGACAGGGGGCTAACCTACGAGCAGTACTTC
>TRBV5-4|TRBD1|once|TRBJ1-6
CASSPGTAGSYNSPLHF
TGTGCCAGCAGCCCCGGGACAGCCGGCTCCTATAATTCACCCCTCCACTTT
>TRBV28|NA|NA|TRBJ1-1
CASSPLTGEVEAFF
TGTGCCAGCAGTCCGTTGACAGGAGAAGTTGAAGCTTTCTTT
>TRBV19|NA|NA|TRBJ1-1
CASLYRGGVNTEAFF
TGTGCCAGTCTCTATCGGGGAGGAGTGAACACTGAAGCTTTCTTT
>TRBV29-1|TRBD2|NA|TRBJ2-1
CSVEGGLAGSSYNEQFF
TGCAGCGTTGAAGGCGGACTAGCGGGGAGCTCCTACAATGAGCAGTTCTTC
>TRBV7-2|NA|NA|TRBJ2-1
CASSLSSGWHNEQFF
TGTGCCAGCAGCTTATCGTCGGGATGGCACAATGAGCAGTTCTTC
>TRBV2|TRBD1|NA|TRBJ1-5
CASTGNRGHNQPQHF
TGTGCCAGTACGGGAAACAGGGGGCACAATCAGCCCCAGCATTTT
>TRBV18|NA|NA|TRBJ1-4
CASSPQTGEKLFF
TGTGCCAGCTCACCACAGACAGGCGAAAAACTGTTTTTT
>TRBV2|NA|NA|TRBJ2-3
CASSGANIGTDTQYF
TGTGCCAGCAGTGGGGCAAATATCGGCACAGATACGCAGTATTTT
>TRBV9|TRBD2|NA|TRBJ2-3
CASSPSGSRDTQYF
TGTGCCAGCAGTCCTAGCGGGAGTAGAGATACGCAGTATTTT
>TRBV6-6|NA|NA|TRBJ1-3
CASSYRESGGNTIYF
TGTGCCAGCAGTTATCGGGAAAGCGGCGGAAACACCATATATTTT
>TRBV6-5|TRBD1|NA|TRBJ1-1
CASSRDRIMNTEAFF
TGTGCCAGCAGCCGGGACAGGATCATGAACACTGAAGCTTTCTTT
>TRBV11-2|TRBD1|NA|TRBJ2-7
CASSLTGWSYEQYF
TGTGCCAGCAGCCTGACAGGGTGGAGCTACGAGCAGTACTTC
>TRBV2|TRBD1|NA|TRBJ1-1
CASRGDRASQTGAFF
TGTGCCAGCAGGGGGGACAGGGCCTCCCAAACGGGAGCTTTCTTT
>TRBV11-2|TRBD2|NA|TRBJ2-3
CASSLAGAGGFTDTQYF
TGTGCCAGCAGCTTAGCGGGAGCGGGGGGGTTCACAGATACGCAGTATTTT
>TRBV7-2|NA|once|TRBJ2-7
CASSPYGVFYEQYF
TGTGCCAGCAGCCCGTACGGGGTCTTCTACGAGCAGTACTTC
>TRBV5-1|NA|NA|TRBJ2-5
CASSLAEETQYF
TGCGCCAGCAGCTTAGCGGAAGAGACCCAGTACTTC
>TRBV6-6|TRBD1|few|TRBJ2-5
CASRRTGGVQETQYF
TGTGCCAGCAGGAGGACAGGGGGAGTCCAAGAGACCCAGTACTTC
>TRBV9|TRBD1|NA|TRBJ2-1
CASSPPGTGRDNEQFF
TGTGCCAGCAGCCCCCCGGGGACAGGGCGGGACAATGAGCAGTTCTTC
>TRBV5-1|TRBD1|once|TRBJ2-7
CASKSGTGGGYEQYF
TGCGCCAGCAAATCAGGGACAGGGGGCGGCTACGAGCAGTACTTC
>TRBV5-1|NA|NA|TRBJ1-2
CASSRSLDYGYTF
TGCGCCAGCAGCCGGTCGTTGGACTATGGCTACACCTTC
>TRBV4-3|TRBD1|NA|TRBJ1-2
CASSQEGQGYGYTF
TGCGCCAGCAGCCAAGAGGGACAGGGATATGGCTACACCTTC
>TRBV5-4|NA|NA|TRBJ2-1
CASRRGNEQFF
TGTGCCAGCAGACGAGGCAATGAGCAGTTCTTC
>TRBV13|TRBD2|NA|TRBJ2-5
CASSLRTSSETQYF
TGTGCCAGCAGCCTACGGACTAGCTCTGAGACCCAGTACTTC
>TRBV7-2|NA|NA|TRBJ2-3
CASSPNLGDTQYF
TGTGCCAGCAGCCCTAACCTTGGAGATACGCAGTATTTT
>TRBV6-5|TRBD1|once|TRBJ1-4
CASRLTGGDEKLFF
TGTGCCAGCAGATTGACAGGGGGCGATGAAAAACTGTTTTTT
>TRBV27|TRBD2|NA|TRBJ2-1
CASSPPPRVAGNEQFF
TGTGCCAGCAGTCCCCCCCCGAGAGTAGCGGGCAATGAGCAGTTCTTC
>TRBV5-4|NA|NA|TRBJ1-1
CASSWRQSMNTEAFF
TGTGCCAGCAGCTGGAGACAGTCCATGAACACTGAAGCTTTCTTT
>TRBV4-3|NA|NA|TRBJ2-2
CASSQDAWGEVRGELFF
TGCGCCAGCAGCCAAGATGCGTGGGGGGAGGTCCGTGGGGAGCTGTTTTTT
>TRBV29-1|NA|NA|TRBJ1-2
CSAPAGGYGYTF
TGCAGCGCTCCCGCGGGAGGCTATGGCTACACCTTC
>TRBV30|NA|NA|TRBJ1-2
CAWSGVVSYGYTF
TGTGCCTGGAGCGGAGTCGTTTCCTATGGCTACACCTTC
>TRBV7-9|TRBD1|NA|TRBJ2-7
CASSETGDEQYF
TGTGCCAGCAGCGAGACAGGGGACGAGCAGTACTTC
>TRBV4-1|TRBD1|NA|TRBJ2-1
CASSQKTGRVDEQFF
TGCGCCAGCAGCCAAAAGACAGGGCGGGTAGATGAGCAGTTCTTC
>TRBV28|TRBD1|few|TRBJ2-1
CASSSTLSGTGLDEQFF
TGTGCCAGCAGTTCTACCCTCTCCGGGACAGGGCTCGATGAGCAGTTCTTC
>TRBV30|TRBD1|NA|TRBJ1-5
CAWSPGQGNQPQHF
TGTGCCTGGAGCCCGGGACAGGGAAATCAGCCCCAGCATTTT
>TRBV5-4|NA|NA|TRBJ2-2
CASSLELANTGELFF
TGTGCCAGCAGCTTGGAACTAGCGAACACCGGGGAGCTGTTTTTT
>TRBV9|TRBD1|NA|TRBJ1-4
CASSVGAGGKLFF
TGTGCCAGCAGCGTAGGGGCAGGGGGGAAACTGTTTTTT
>TRBV6-1|TRBD1|NA|TRBJ1-2
CASSEATGWYYGYTF
TGTGCCAGCAGTGAAGCGACAGGGTGGTACTATGGCTACACCTTC
>TRBV5-1|TRBD1|NA|TRBJ2-1
CASSLGTASNEQFF
TGCGCCAGCAGCTTAGGGACAGCCAGCAATGAGCAGTTCTTC
>TRBV7-9|TRBD1|NA|TRBJ2-5
CASSSTGAGETQYF
TGTGCCAGCAGCTCGACAGGGGCAGGAGAGACCCAGTACTTC
>TRBV5-1|NA|NA|TRBJ1-3
CASSEGNTIYF
TGCGCCAGCAGCGAGGGAAACACCATATATTTT
>TRBV5-6|TRBD1|NA|TRBJ1-2
CASSLVGQNYGYTF
TGTGCCAGCAGCTTGGTGGGACAGAACTATGGCTACACCTTC
>TRBV2|NA|few|TRBJ1-3
CASSDRPGKDTIYF
TGTGCCAGCAGTGACCGGCCAGGGAAGGACACCATATATTTT
>TRBV5-4|TRBD2|NA|TRBJ2-2
CASSPPGLAGGQVGELFF
TGTGCCAGCAGCCCCCCGGGACTAGCGGGGGGGCAGGTCGGGGAGCTGTTTTTT
>TRBV5-1|NA|NA|TRBJ2-3
CASSQFGGTSTDTQYF
TGCGCCAGCAGCCAGTTCGGCGGAACTAGCACAGATACGCAGTATTTT
>TRBV7-2|TRBD1|NA|TRBJ1-1
CASSLQGTVSEAFF
TGTGCCAGCAGCTTACAAGGGACAGTCTCGGAAGCTTTCTTT
>TRBV7-2|NA|NA|TRBJ1-2
CASSLDQSYYGHTF
TGTGCCAGCAGCTTAGATCAGTCCTACTATGGCCACACCTTC
>TRBV7-2|NA|few|TRBJ2-1
CASSLARSQQFF
TGTGCCAGCAGCTTAGCGCGAAGTCAGCAGTTCTTC